The sample holds many counts of the clone carrying this T cell receptor beta chain. The antigen remains unidentified. Trimming removed 4 bases at V and 1 base at J, with 19 bases between. The germline CDR1 and CDR2 sequences are KGHSH and LQKENI. The CDR3 totals 17 residues. The TCR beta CDR3 regions underwent amplification using RNA transcripts as the source. An initial round of RT-PCR targeting the TCR CDR3 relied on the HTBI primer set. Each CDR3 protein is one row after TCRdb ran MiXCR on the multiplex PCR reads. The sample holds 490,000 or so distinct CDR3 sequences, around 20% seen once. PBMCs were sourced from about 10 ml fresh peripheral blood. This sample was included in a study of T cells in Graves' hyperthyroidism and ophthalmopathy. Study details: The authors collected peripheral blood at initial diagnosis, before any treatment. Study-wide findings and caveats: Patients with ophthalmopathy were separated from those with stable hyperthyroidism by a 13 V-J model.

V gene TRBV18 combines with J gene TRBJ1-1; D is possibly TRBD1 (6 bases). Sequencing was carried out using blood. This sequence originates from a man aged 35 to 55 with Graves' ophthalmopathy. DNA of the CDR3: TGTGCCAGCTCACGGACCGGGACAAGAGTGGCGAACACTGAAGCTTTCTTT. As protein: CASSRTGTRVANTEAFF.